This TCR beta chain was found in a study of blood T cell repertoires in COVID-19. Study overall: The cDNA or gDNA used as material had been derived from T cells, B-cell-depleted T cells, or PBMCs.

Germline CDR1 LGHDT, CDR2 YNNKEL (reference sequence). Trimming took 0 bases from V and 4 from J, leaving 12 bases between them. The CDR3 is made up of 15 amino acids. Produced via immunoSEQ multiplex PCR; TCRdb's table is partial and in-frame only. The table shows 180,000 or so clones, with approximately 80% occurring only once. Sequencing input: PBMCs or T cells enriched from blood (not recorded which). This TCR came from a woman in her sixties or seventies who had recovered from COVID-19. This chain joins TRBV3-1 (or the pseudogene TRBV3-2) and TRBJ1-2, with a tentative D call TRBD1 (5 bases). The CDR3 protein is CASSQDFVRAYGYTF. CDR3 DNA: TGTGCCAGCAGCCAAGATTTCGTCAGGGCCTATGGCTACACCTTC.